This T cell receptor (beta chain) was retrieved from a study of blood T cell repertoires in COVID-19. On the study more broadly: Both acute and convalescent COVID-19 samples were obtained from the United States, Italy and Spain. Sources were T cells, B-cell-depleted T cells, or PBMCs; the material itself was cDNA or gDNA.

The V and J ends lost 1 base and 2 bases respectively, with 10 bases between them. This CDR3 has 15 amino acids. Germline-derived CDR1 and CDR2 are SGHTA and FQGNSA. Original methodology: Cell counts per sample came from amplifying reference gene primers. The table came from immunoSEQ multiplex PCR; TCRdb's copy has only in-frame clones and leaves some out. V and J calls and clone size are given by that table; D and trimming were obtained from the DNA. The table shows 110,000 to 150,000 clones, with 82% occurring only once. Sequenced input: peripheral blood. The TCR comes from a woman older than 75 with acute or convalescent COVID-19. This sequence joins TRBV7-2 and TRBJ2-3; the D gene is possibly TRBD1 (5 bases). CDR3 bases: TGTGCCAGCAGCTTAGGACAGACAAACACAGATACGCAGTATTTT. Translation gives CASSLGQTNTDTQYF.